Listed below are T cell receptor beta chains from one sample, sequenced in a study of shared clonotypes between healthy human individuals. Sequenced by immunoSEQ multiplex PCR; TCRdb stores in-frame clones only, minus some. Counted here are some 2 million clones, about 95% occurring once; the ten biggest clones make up approximately 1.2%. Sequencing was carried out using naive CD8+ T cells sorted from blood. The receptors were sampled from a man younger than 35 in good health. Each CDR3 is given with its conserved first and last residue. A D gene is named only where the DNA matches it firmly. The size of a clone is reported for some rows only, either as once, few or many, or as a class for expanded clones.

CDR3nt,CDR3aa,j_gene,v_gene,d_gene,abundance
TGTGCCAGCAGTCCCTCAGCGGGAGTGGCTGGGAATGAGCAGTTCTTC,CASSPSAGVAGNEQFF,TRBJ2-1,TRBV27,TRBD2,NA
TGTGCCAGCCGGGACAGTGGAAACACCATATATTTT,CASRDSGNTIYF,TRBJ1-3,TRBV2,TRBD1,NA
TGCGCCAGCAGCAGCGGGACAGAGCAGTACACAGATACGCAGTATTTT,CASSSGTEQYTDTQYF,TRBJ2-3,TRBV5-1,NA,NA
TGTGCCAGCAGCCCTGGCCGGGACACTGAAGCTTTCTTT,CASSPGRDTEAFF,TRBJ1-1,TRBV13,NA,NA
TGTGCCAGCAGACTAGCGGGAGATGGGACAGATACGCAGTATTTT,CASRLAGDGTDTQYF,TRBJ2-3,TRBV2,TRBD2,NA
TGTGCCAGCAGTTACGGAGACTACGAGCAGTACTTC,CASSYGDYEQYF,TRBJ2-7,TRBV28,NA,NA
TGTGCCAGTAGTAGAGGGTTCGAGCAGTACTTC,CASSRGFEQYF,TRBJ2-7,TRBV19,NA,NA
TGTGCCATCCCATGGGGGGACAACTCCTACGAGCAGTACTTC,CAIPWGDNSYEQYF,TRBJ2-7,TRBV2,NA,NA
TGTGCCTGGAGTGTAGGGGTGGGCTACACCTTC,CAWSVGVGYTF,TRBJ1-2,TRBV30,NA,once
TGTGCCAGCAGTGAGGGGGGGACGAGTTCACCCCTCCACTTT,CASSEGGTSSPLHF,TRBJ1-6,TRBV27,NA,once
TGTGCCACCAGCAGAGAGGGGGTTTCTCAGCCCCAGCATTTT,CATSREGVSQPQHF,TRBJ1-5,TRBV15,NA,NA
TGTGCCAGCGACCAGGGAAGCAATGAGCAGTTCTTC,CASDQGSNEQFF,TRBJ2-1,TRBV6-1,NA,NA
TGTGCCAGCAGCCCCGGAGGGGGGCCCATTGGAAACACCATATATTTT,CASSPGGGPIGNTIYF,TRBJ1-3,TRBV2,NA,NA
TGCGCCAGCAGCCAACGGGCCCAGGCCCTCAATCAGCCCCAGCATTTT,CASSQRAQALNQPQHF,TRBJ1-5,TRBV4-1,NA,NA
TGTGCCAGCAGTGTATGGGGAGAGTACCAAGAGACCCAGTACTTC,CASSVWGEYQETQYF,TRBJ2-5,TRBV2,NA,once
TGTGCCAGCAGTGGGGCGACCGGGGAGCTGTTTTTT,CASSGATGELFF,TRBJ2-2,TRBV5-6,NA,NA
TGTGCCAGCAGCTTCCAGGGGATAGAGACCCAGTACTTC,CASSFQGIETQYF,TRBJ2-5,TRBV5-6,NA,NA
TGTGCCAGCAGCTCTGACTTGCGGGAGGGCCGGGAGACCCAGTACTTC,CASSSDLREGRETQYF,TRBJ2-5,TRBV9,TRBD2,NA
TGCGCCAGCAGCCATACGCCGGGACTAGCGGGACTTCGAGAGACCCAGTACTTC,CASSHTPGLAGLRETQYF,TRBJ2-5,TRBV4-3,TRBD2,NA
TGCAGCGTTGAATCGGCCTTGGGATACACCTTC,CSVESALGYTF,TRBJ1-2,TRBV29-1,NA,NA
TGTGCCAGCAGGATGGCCTCTGGAAACACCATATATTTT,CASRMASGNTIYF,TRBJ1-3,TRBV6-5,NA,NA
TGTGCCTGGAGCGGGGACAGCAAGGAACAGCCCCAGCATTTT,CAWSGDSKEQPQHF,TRBJ1-5,TRBV30,TRBD1,NA